This passage covers 8 T cell receptor beta chains from one sample sequenced in a study of cytomegalovirus exposure and HLA in healthy donors. Researchers ran the PCR with 60 Vbeta and 13 Jbeta primers. The repertoire was sequenced with immunoSEQ multiplex PCR; TCRdb's copy has only in-frame clones and lacks some. Of 150,000 or so clones listed, roughly 79% are singletons. The sample taken for sequencing was PBMCs. The receptors derive from a man younger than 40 in good health and CMV-seronegative.

V gene TRBV25-1 combines with J gene TRBJ1-2; D is unresolved. CDR3 length equals 13 residues. Looked up from germline, CDR1 is MGHDK and CDR2 is SYGVNS. V lost 5 bases and J lost 4, with 11 bases in between. The CDR3 loop reads CASSNREGYGYTF. The DNA for the CDR3 is TGTGCCAGCAGTAACCGGGAGGGCTATGGCTACACCTTC.

The chain joins TRBV7-8 to TRBJ1-2, with a tentative D call TRBD1 (5 bases). CDR1 is SGHVS and CDR2 is FQNEAQ in the germline V gene. With 3 bases removed from V and 7 bases from J, the gap between germline ends came to 15 bases. This CDR3 region has 14 residues. The CDR3 spells CASSFGTARSGYTF. The CDR3 bases are TGTGCCAGCAGCTTTGGGACTGCTCGTAGTGGCTACACCTTC.

This chain connects TRBV21-1 to TRBJ2-7; the table gives TRBD2 as D, unverified against the DNA. TRBV21-1 is reported as a pseudogene. The CDR3 contains 16 residues. The CDR3 DNA is TGTGCCAGCAGCTTCCTTCGGAGGGCAGCCACCTACGAGCAGTACTTC. It translates to CASSFLRRAATYEQYF.

This clone has a single count. The chain couples TRBV7-2 to TRBJ1-4; perhaps TRBD1 as D (5 bases). CDR1 SGHTA and CDR2 FQGNSA come from the germline V gene. The CDR3 has 15 residues. The V and J ends lost 0 bases and 5 bases respectively, with 10 bases between them. The DNA for the CDR3 is TGTGCCAGCAGCTTAGCGCAACAGGCGAATGAAAAACTGTTTTTT. The encoded protein is CASSLAQQANEKLFF. Complete variable domain (other parts from reference TRBV7-2 and TRBJ1-4): GAGVSQSPSNKVTEKGKDVELRCDPISGHTALYWYRQSLGQGLEFLIYFQGNSAPDKSGLPSDRFSAERTGGSVSTLTIQRTQQEDSAVYLCASSLAQQANEKLFFGSGTQLSVL.

The rearrangement joins TRBV10-3 to TRBJ2-5; 9 bases are a match to TRBD2. This CDR3 is 13 amino acids long. Looked up from germline, CDR1 is ENHRY and CDR2 is SYGVKD. V shed 3 bases, J shed 11 bases, and the junction held 7 bases outside the gene matches. This CDR3 is CAISDSGSFEQYF. CDR3 DNA sequence: TGTGCCATCAGTGATAGCGGGAGTTTTGAGCAGTACTTC.

This chain connects TRBV28 to TRBJ2-4; D not resolved. V lost 4 bases and J lost 0, with 10 bases in between. This CDR3 contains 15 residues. Germline-derived CDR1 and CDR2 are MDHEN and SYDVKM. CDR3 loop: CASSSPQIAKNIQYF. The CDR3, as DNA: TGTGCCAGCAGTTCCCCCCAGATAGCCAAAAACATTCAGTACTTC.

As to this clone: The same CDR3 is also encoded by other DNA sequences in this sample. The V call is TRBV10-3, the J call TRBJ2-3; D possibly corresponds to TRBD2 (5 bases). The CDR3 loop spans 14 amino acids. Germline V lookup: CDR1 ENHRY, CDR2 SYGVKD. V dropped 9 bases and J dropped 3 bases, with 16 bases sitting between them. The CDR3 DNA sequence: TGTGCCATAACCGCCGGGGAAATTACAGATACGCAGTATTTT. Its translation is CAITAGEITDTQYF.

This clone occurred a few times. The V gene is TRBV19, the J gene TRBJ1-1; no clear D gene. The CDR3 extends over 13 amino acids. CDR1 LNHDA and CDR2 SQIVND come from the germline V gene (reference sequence). V lost 1 base, J lost 6 bases, and 9 bases lay in between. CDR3 residues: CASSIAPGAEAFF. The CDR3 nucleotides are TGTGCCAGTAGTATAGCCCCCGGAGCTGAAGCTTTCTTT.